This TCR delta chain was captured in a study of gamma-delta chains in newborns, infants, children. The CDR3 has 17 amino acids. Germline CDR1 reads GEAIGNYY; CDR2 reads EKD. TCRdb redid the clone calls on the reads with CATT. The sample records about 3,800 delta-chain clones, around 4% being singletons. Points on this clone: A clone one base away is much larger, so this may be a read error. This same CDR3 is encoded by further DNA sequences in the sample.

Sequences were obtained from blood. This receptor was taken from a child who was a newborn, infant or young child, either healthy, febrile or measles-vaccinated (not recorded which). The V and J genes are TRDV2 and TRDJ2; 8 bases line up with TRDD3. This chain's CDR3 is CACDTVSTGGLTAQLFF. For the CDR3, the DNA is TGTGCCTGTGACACCGTATCTACTGGGGGTCTGACAGCACAACTCTTCTTC.